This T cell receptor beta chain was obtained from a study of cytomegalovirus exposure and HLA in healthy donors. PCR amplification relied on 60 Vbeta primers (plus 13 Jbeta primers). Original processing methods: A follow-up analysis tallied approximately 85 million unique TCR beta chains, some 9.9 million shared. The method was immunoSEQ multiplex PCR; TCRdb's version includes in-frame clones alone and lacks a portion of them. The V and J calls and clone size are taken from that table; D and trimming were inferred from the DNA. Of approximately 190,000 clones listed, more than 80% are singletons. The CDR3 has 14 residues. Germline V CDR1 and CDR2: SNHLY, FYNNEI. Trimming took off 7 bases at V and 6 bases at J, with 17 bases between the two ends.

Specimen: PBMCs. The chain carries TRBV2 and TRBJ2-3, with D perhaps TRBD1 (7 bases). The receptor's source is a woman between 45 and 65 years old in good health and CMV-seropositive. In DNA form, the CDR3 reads TGTGCCAGCACGAGACTGGCAGGGGGGGATACGCAGTATTTT. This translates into CASTRLAGGDTQYF. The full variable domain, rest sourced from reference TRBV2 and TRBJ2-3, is EPEVTQTPSHQVTQMGQEVILRCVPISNHLYFYWYRQILGQKVEFLVSFYNNEISEKSEIFDDQFSVERPDGSNFTLKIRSTKLEDSAMYFCASTRLAGGDTQYFGPGTRLTVL.